The entry below describes one T cell receptor beta chain. The source of the sample is a study of blood T cells in healthy people across ages. Through a sample-barcoded 5' primer and a J-beta primer mix, a second PCR was run for 7 to 11 cycles. MiXCR, run by TCRdb on the 5' RACE reads, gives a single entry per CDR3 protein. Of 1.5 million to 2 million distinct CDR3 sequences in the sample, about 49% were seen once. The TCR was taken from a woman aged 35 to 49 in good health. Specimen: blood.

CDR3 sequence: CSAPGGTANEKLFF. CDR3 nucleotides: TGCAGTGCCCCCGGGGGGACAGCTAATGAAAAACTGTTTTTT. V and J are TRBV20-1 and TRBJ1-4; 7 positions agree with TRBD1. Trimming took 6 bases from V and 3 from J; bases not matched to a gene: 7. CDR1 DFQATT and CDR2 SNEGSKA come from the germline V gene (reference sequence). The CDR3 extends over 14 amino acids.